This is a list of T cell receptor beta chains from one sample in a study of T cell responses to AZD1222 COVID-19 vaccine. Only in-frame clones appear in the TCRdb table, and some are missing; sequencing was by immunoSEQ multiplex PCR. The data contain roughly 70,000 clones, around nine tenths of them singletons. The sample consisted of peripheral blood, taken 28 days after the second dose of the MenACWY control vaccine. These receptor sequences come from an adult who received the MenACWY meningococcal vaccine as a control. Each CDR3 is given with its conserved first and last residue. D genes are given only for firm matches. Clone size is given for some rows only: seen once, a few or many times, or a class if the clone is expanded.

cdr3_nt: TGTGCCAGCAGGGAACCCAACTATGGCTACACCTTC
cdr3_aa: CASREPNYGYTF
j_call: TRBJ1-2
clone_size: few
v_call: TRBV25-1
d_call: NA

cdr3_nt: TGTGCCAGCAGCTGGGTTAATGAGCAGTTCTTC
cdr3_aa: CASSWVNEQFF
j_call: TRBJ2-1
clone_size: NA
v_call: TRBV5-8
d_call: NA

cdr3_nt: TGTGCCAGCAGCCGAGTAACAGGCTCTAGGGGCTATGGCTACACCTTC
cdr3_aa: CASSRVTGSRGYGYTF
j_call: TRBJ1-2
clone_size: NA
v_call: TRBV7-9
d_call: NA

cdr3_nt: TGTGCCAGCAGCTTTGGGGGGAGCTCCTACGAGCAGTACTTC
cdr3_aa: CASSFGGSSYEQYF
j_call: TRBJ2-7
clone_size: NA
v_call: TRBV14
d_call: NA

cdr3_nt: TGTGCCTGGAGTTTCTCAGGGGCCGGGGAAAAACTGTTTTTT
cdr3_aa: CAWSFSGAGEKLFF
j_call: TRBJ1-4
clone_size: few
v_call: TRBV30
d_call: NA

cdr3_nt: TGCGCCAGCAGCCAAGTCCTAGCGGGAGAGACCCAGTACTTC
cdr3_aa: CASSQVLAGETQYF
j_call: TRBJ2-5
clone_size: once
v_call: TRBV4-1
d_call: TRBD2

cdr3_nt: TGCGCCAGCAGCCAAGAAGGTGGCGGCGCCGGGGAGCTGTTTTTT
cdr3_aa: CASSQEGGGAGELFF
j_call: TRBJ2-2
clone_size: few
v_call: TRBV4-3
d_call: NA

cdr3_nt: TGTGCCAGTACGGGACTGGGGAATTCACCCCTCCACTTT
cdr3_aa: CASTGLGNSPLHF
j_call: TRBJ1-6
clone_size: once
v_call: TRBV19
d_call: NA

cdr3_nt: TGTGCCAGCAGCGGACAGGGTGGTAACACCATATATTTT
cdr3_aa: CASSGQGGNTIYF
j_call: TRBJ1-3
clone_size: once
v_call: TRBV6-5
d_call: TRBD1

cdr3_nt: TGTGCCAGCAGCTTTCGGACAGGGATGGGGAATGAGCAGTTCTTC
cdr3_aa: CASSFRTGMGNEQFF
j_call: TRBJ2-1
clone_size: few
v_call: TRBV7-9
d_call: TRBD1

cdr3_nt: TGCGCCAGCAGCTCCGGGAGGCTGTTTTACAATGAGCAGTTCTTC
cdr3_aa: CASSSGRLFYNEQFF
j_call: TRBJ2-1
clone_size: NA
v_call: TRBV5-1
d_call: TRBD2

cdr3_nt: TGTGCCAGCAGTGACTCTGGAAACACCATATATTTT
cdr3_aa: CASSDSGNTIYF
j_call: TRBJ1-3
clone_size: NA
v_call: TRBV28
d_call: NA

cdr3_nt: TGTGCCAGCAGCTTGGGTGAGGGTCAGAGGACCACTGAAGCTTTCTTT
cdr3_aa: CASSLGEGQRTTEAFF
j_call: TRBJ1-1
clone_size: NA
v_call: TRBV13
d_call: NA

cdr3_nt: TGTGCCAGCAGCACACAAAACACCGGGGAGCTGTTTTTT
cdr3_aa: CASSTQNTGELFF
j_call: TRBJ2-2
clone_size: once
v_call: TRBV7-2
d_call: NA

cdr3_nt: TGTGCCAGCAGTTCTGAAATTGAAGCTTTCTTT
cdr3_aa: CASSSEIEAFF
j_call: TRBJ1-1
clone_size: NA
v_call: TRBV2
d_call: NA

cdr3_nt: TGTGCCAGTAACCAGGGAGCCTACAATGAGCAGTTCTTC
cdr3_aa: CASNQGAYNEQFF
j_call: TRBJ2-1
clone_size: NA
v_call: TRBV19
d_call: NA

cdr3_nt: TGTGCCAGTAGCCCCTTAGGGGGGAACACTGAAGCTTTCTTT
cdr3_aa: CASSPLGGNTEAFF
j_call: TRBJ1-1
clone_size: NA
v_call: TRBV19
d_call: NA

cdr3_nt: TGTGCCAGCAGCCCCCCTGCGGTGGAGCAGTTCTTC
cdr3_aa: CASSPPAVEQFF
j_call: TRBJ2-1
clone_size: NA
v_call: TRBV7-2
d_call: NA

cdr3_nt: TGTGCCACCAGTCTAGCGGGAGAGTCCTACAATGAGCAGTTCTTC
cdr3_aa: CATSLAGESYNEQFF
j_call: TRBJ2-1
clone_size: NA
v_call: TRBV10-3
d_call: TRBD2

cdr3_nt: TGCGCCAGCAGAGAGCGGGGCTACGAGCAGTACTTC
cdr3_aa: CASRERGYEQYF
j_call: TRBJ2-7
clone_size: NA
v_call: TRBV5-1
d_call: TRBD2

cdr3_nt: TGTGCCAGCAGCAACCGGGGGGGCGATGAAAAACTGTTTTTT
cdr3_aa: CASSNRGGDEKLFF
j_call: TRBJ1-4
clone_size: once
v_call: TRBV3-1/TRBV3-2
d_call: NA

cdr3_nt: TGTGCCAGCAGCCAAGCCAGGGGGAAATCACCCCTCCACTTT
cdr3_aa: CASSQARGKSPLHF
j_call: TRBJ1-6
clone_size: NA
v_call: TRBV3-1/TRBV3-2
d_call: TRBD1

cdr3_nt: TGTGCCAGCAGCTACCAAATACAGGGGAACAATGAGCAGTTCTTC
cdr3_aa: CASSYQIQGNNEQFF
j_call: TRBJ2-1
clone_size: NA
v_call: TRBV7-3
d_call: TRBD1

cdr3_nt: TGTGCCAGCTCACTGGGACAGAATAAAGAGACCCAGTACTTC
cdr3_aa: CASSLGQNKETQYF
j_call: TRBJ2-5
clone_size: NA
v_call: TRBV18
d_call: TRBD1

cdr3_nt: TGTGCCAGCAGCTTAGCGAAGGCTGAAGCTTTCTTT
cdr3_aa: CASSLAKAEAFF
j_call: TRBJ1-1
clone_size: NA
v_call: TRBV7-6
d_call: NA

cdr3_nt: TGTGCCAGCAGTTTACTCCCCCTGAGCTCCTATAATTCACCCCTCCACTTT
cdr3_aa: CASSLLPLSSYNSPLHF
j_call: TRBJ1-6
clone_size: once
v_call: TRBV28
d_call: NA

cdr3_nt: TGTGCCAGCAGTTTAGGACAGGGGGCTCAGCCCCAGCATTTT
cdr3_aa: CASSLGQGAQPQHF
j_call: TRBJ1-5
clone_size: once
v_call: TRBV27
d_call: TRBD1

cdr3_nt: TGTGCCAGCAAACAGGGGGGCGCCAAAAACATTCAGTACTTC
cdr3_aa: CASKQGGAKNIQYF
j_call: TRBJ2-4
clone_size: NA
v_call: TRBV19
d_call: TRBD1

cdr3_nt: TGTGCCAGCAGCTCGGGACAGTCCAATCAGCCCCAGCATTTT
cdr3_aa: CASSSGQSNQPQHF
j_call: TRBJ1-5
clone_size: once
v_call: TRBV7-2
d_call: TRBD1

cdr3_nt: TGTGCCAGCAGCGTCCGGACAGGCCACTCCTATAATTCACCCCTCCACTTT
cdr3_aa: CASSVRTGHSYNSPLHF
j_call: TRBJ1-6
clone_size: NA
v_call: TRBV5-6
d_call: TRBD1

cdr3_nt: TGTGCCAGCAGTTACTCGAGGGACAGGTCCAATGAGCAGTTCTTC
cdr3_aa: CASSYSRDRSNEQFF
j_call: TRBJ2-1
clone_size: NA
v_call: TRBV6-6
d_call: TRBD1

cdr3_nt: TGTGCCAGCAATACGGTCCTCTGGTACGAGCAGTACTTC
cdr3_aa: CASNTVLWYEQYF
j_call: TRBJ2-7
clone_size: NA
v_call: TRBV28
d_call: NA

cdr3_nt: TGTGCCAGACGGGACAGGGTGTGGGAGACCCAGTACTTC
cdr3_aa: CARRDRVWETQYF
j_call: TRBJ2-5
clone_size: NA
v_call: TRBV19
d_call: TRBD1

cdr3_nt: TGTGCCAGCAGTTCCTATTATCCCTACGAGCAGTACTTC
cdr3_aa: CASSSYYPYEQYF
j_call: TRBJ2-7
clone_size: NA
v_call: TRBV27
d_call: NA

cdr3_nt: TGTGCCAGTCCCCCCGCCTGGGGACAGGGGGCAGGGACTGAAGCTTTCTTT
cdr3_aa: CASPPAWGQGAGTEAFF
j_call: TRBJ1-1
clone_size: NA
v_call: TRBV19
d_call: TRBD1

cdr3_nt: TGTGCCAGCAGCTTAACCCGCGGCGGGAACACCATATATTTT
cdr3_aa: CASSLTRGGNTIYF
j_call: TRBJ1-3
clone_size: NA
v_call: TRBV7-8
d_call: NA

cdr3_nt: TGCGCCAGCACCGGGGGCGGGGAGCTGTTTTTT
cdr3_aa: CASTGGGELFF
j_call: TRBJ2-2
clone_size: NA
v_call: TRBV10-2
d_call: NA

cdr3_nt: TGTGCCAGCAGCCCGGACAGGGAAAATCAGCCCCAGCATTTT
cdr3_aa: CASSPDRENQPQHF
j_call: TRBJ1-5
clone_size: NA
v_call: TRBV27
d_call: TRBD1

cdr3_nt: TGTGCCAGCAGCCAAGTGGGTGGGCAGCCCCAGCATTTT
cdr3_aa: CASSQVGGQPQHF
j_call: TRBJ1-5
clone_size: few
v_call: TRBV3-1/TRBV3-2
d_call: NA

cdr3_nt: TGTGCCAGCACCATTCTCCGGGACCTAGGAACTGAAGCTTTCTTT
cdr3_aa: CASTILRDLGTEAFF
j_call: TRBJ1-1
clone_size: NA
v_call: TRBV9
d_call: NA